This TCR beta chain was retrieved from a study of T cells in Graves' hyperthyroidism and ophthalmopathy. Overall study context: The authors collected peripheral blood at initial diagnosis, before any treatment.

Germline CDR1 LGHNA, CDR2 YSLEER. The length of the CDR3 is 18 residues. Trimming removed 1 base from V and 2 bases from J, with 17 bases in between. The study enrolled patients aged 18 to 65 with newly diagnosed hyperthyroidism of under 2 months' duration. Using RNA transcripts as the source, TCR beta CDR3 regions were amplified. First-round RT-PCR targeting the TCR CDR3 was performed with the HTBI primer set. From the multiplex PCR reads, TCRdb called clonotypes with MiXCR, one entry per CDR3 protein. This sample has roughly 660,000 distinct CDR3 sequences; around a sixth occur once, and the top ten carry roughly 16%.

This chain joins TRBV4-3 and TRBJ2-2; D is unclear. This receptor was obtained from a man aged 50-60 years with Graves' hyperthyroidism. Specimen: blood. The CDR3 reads CASSQGLPPGFNTGELFF. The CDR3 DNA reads TGCGCCAGCAGCCAAGGTCTCCCCCCGGGCTTTAACACCGGGGAGCTGTTTTTT.